These 28 T cell receptor beta chains originate from one sample sequenced in a study of glioma-infiltrating T cells after dendritic cell vaccination. Profiled with immunoSEQ multiplex PCR; TCRdb holds only in-frame clones, not every one. The data contain 80,000 to 100,000 clones, roughly 83% of them seen just once; the ten biggest clones take up 5.5% to 7%. The sequencing used blood, collected before dendritic cell vaccination. The receptors were gathered from a human donor with glioblastoma.

This clone was seen more than once but under ten times. This chain links TRBV7-8 with TRBJ1-5; D is uncertain. This CDR3 comprises 17 residues. Germline V gene sequence: CDR1 SGHVS, CDR2 FQNEAQ. V lost 5 bases and J 10 bases, leaving 27 bases between the germline ends. The CDR3 DNA sequence: TGTGCCAGCAGCGTTAGGGAGAGGGTCACGACTGGAAGACCCCAGCATTTT. Its translation: CASSVRERVTTGRPQHF.

This clone has a single count. The rearrangement joins TRBV4-1 to TRBJ1-5; D perhaps matches TRBD1 (6 bases). Trimming took off 0 bases at V and 4 bases at J, with 10 bases between the two ends. Germline V gives CDR1 MGHRA, CDR2 YSYEKL. The CDR3 spans 15 residues. CDR3 DNA sequence: TGCGCCAGCAGCCAAGAGGGGGCGAGGAATCAGCCCCAGCATTTT. It translates to CASSQEGARNQPQHF.

The chain uses TRBV20-1 and TRBJ1-1; D is perhaps TRBD1 (5 bases). Looked up from germline, CDR1 is DFQATT and CDR2 is SNEGSKA (reference sequence). The CDR3 consists of 11 residues. V was cut by 4 bases and J by 3 bases, with 6 bases left in between. This CDR3 reads CSATGYTEAFF. Here the CDR3 DNA reads TGCAGTGCTACAGGGTACACTGAAGCTTTCTTT.

The chain uses TRBV6-5 and TRBJ1-2; possibly TRBD1 for D (5 bases). Trimming took off 3 bases at V and 2 bases at J, with 7 bases between the two ends. Germline assignment: CDR1 MNHEY and CDR2 SVGAGI. This CDR3 comprises 13 residues. Here the CDR3 reads CASSYGANYGYTF. For the CDR3, the DNA is TGTGCCAGCAGTTATGGGGCCAACTATGGCTACACCTTC.

This chain uses TRBV6-1 with TRBJ2-7; TRBD1 is a possible D gene (6 bases). V lost 3 bases and J lost 2, with 20 bases in between. Germline values: CDR1 MNHNS, CDR2 SASEGT. The CDR3 has 17 amino acids. CDR3 coding DNA: TGTGCCAGCAGTGATGGGCTATGGGGGCAGGGGCCCTACGAGCAGTACTTC. Its translation is CASSDGLWGQGPYEQYF.

The V and J genes are TRBV10-3 and TRBJ1-2; D unclear. The CDR3 has 13 amino acids. With 4 bases removed from V and 7 bases from J, the gap between germline ends came to 13 bases. Germline values: CDR1 ENHRY, CDR2 SYGVKD. CDR3 coding DNA: TGTGCCATCAGTGGGATAGGAGGAGCTGGCTACACCTTC. This gives the protein CAISGIGGAGYTF.

This chain links TRBV11-1 with TRBJ2-5; 8 bases fit TRBD1. CDR1 and CDR2 (germline): SGHAT, FQDESV (reference sequence). The CDR3 runs 15 residues. V shed 1 base, J shed 5 bases, and the junction held 6 bases outside the gene matches. In nucleotides, the CDR3 is TGTGCCAGCAGCTTAGATGGGACAGGCCCGGAGACCCAGTACTTC. Protein: CASSLDGTGPETQYF.

This clone was recorded once. This chain uses TRBV5-1 with TRBJ1-2, with 7 bases that match TRBD1. This CDR3 contains 15 residues. CDR1 SGHRS and CDR2 YFSETQ come from the germline V gene. After removal of 4 bases from V and 5 bases from J, the junction contained 11 bases not matched to a gene. CDR3 protein: CASSRTMTGKYGYTF. The CDR3 DNA reads as TGCGCCAGCAGCAGAACAATGACAGGGAAATATGGCTACACCTTC.

This clone was recorded once. V is TRBV5-5 and J is TRBJ1-2; 9 bases align to TRBD1. Germline V gene data show CDR1 as SGHKS and CDR2 as YYEKEE (reference sequence). The junction had 5 bases not matched to a gene; V was cut back by 4 bases and J by 4 bases. This CDR3 is 14 amino acids long. The CDR3 nucleotides are TGTGCCAGCAGCCGGGGACAGGGCGGCTATGGCTACACCTTC. It encodes CASSRGQGGYGYTF.

The V gene is TRBV5-1, the J gene TRBJ2-7; 11 bases match TRBD1. Unmatched junction bases numbered 2, after V lost 3 bases and J lost 3 bases. This CDR3 is built from 14 residues. Germline loops: CDR1 SGHRS, CDR2 YFSETQ. The CDR3 reads CASSWGQGDYEQYF. DNA of the CDR3: TGCGCCAGCAGCTGGGGACAGGGGGACTACGAGCAGTACTTC.

The gene calls are TRBV6-6 and TRBJ2-1, with 7 bases identical to TRBD1. The CDR3 extends over 14 amino acids. J lost 2 bases, V lost 6 bases, and 4 bases had no gene match. The germline CDR1 and CDR2 sequences are MNHNY and SVGAGI (reference sequence). This chain's CDR3 is CASSSGQPYNEQFF. DNA of the CDR3: TGTGCCAGCAGCTCGGGACAGCCCTACAATGAGCAGTTCTTC.

In its sample, this clone was seen a few times. This chain uses TRBV27 with TRBJ2-7; no clear D. The germline V gene encodes CDR1 MNHEY and CDR2 SMNVEV (reference sequence). This CDR3 spans 11 amino acids. V lost 8 bases to trimming and J lost 4 bases, with 9 bases between them. Here the CDR3 DNA reads TGTGCCAGCTCCACGAGTTACGAGCAGTACTTC. This codes for CASSTSYEQYF.

This clone was seen only once. This chain joins TRBV7-3 and TRBJ2-7; perhaps TRBD2 as D (6 bases). CDR1 and CDR2 (germline): SGHTA, FQGTGA. The V gene lost 5 bases and the J gene lost 6 bases, with 17 bases spanning the gap. This CDR3 is built from 14 residues. The CDR3 is CASSPGDQRGEQYF. In DNA, the CDR3 is TGTGCCAGCAGCCCGGGGGACCAACGGGGCGAGCAGTACTTC.

The rearrangement links TRBV19 to TRBJ1-2; 7 bases agree with TRBD1. CDR3 length: 14 residues. From germline, CDR1 is LNHDA and CDR2 SQIVND (reference sequence). V lost 1 base and J lost 7; bases outside the gene matches: 6. CDR3 in amino acids: CASSIGGGPFGYTF. DNA of the CDR3: TGTGCCAGTAGTATAGGAGGGGGCCCGTTTGGCTACACCTTC.

The J gene is TRBJ2-3, the V gene TRBV14, with D uncertain. The V and J ends lost 0 bases and 0 bases respectively, with 10 bases between them. Germline loops: CDR1 SGHDN, CDR2 FVKESK. The CDR3 contains 16 residues. The CDR3 sequence: CASSQDVSSSTDTQYF. As DNA, the CDR3 is TGTGCCAGCAGCCAAGACGTTTCCAGTAGCACAGATACGCAGTATTTT.

The DNA for the CDR3 is TGTGCCAGCAGCAACGGTAGGACAGGGATCTACGAGCAGTACTTC. It yields the protein CASSNGRTGIYEQYF. The rearrangement uses TRBV21-1 and TRBJ2-7; TRBD1, the table's D call, lacks a check against the DNA. TRBV21-1 has pseudogene status. The CDR3 runs 15 residues.

J is TRBJ2-1 and V is TRBV25-1; possibly TRBD1 for D (6 bases). The CDR3 has 16 residues. In germline, CDR1 is MGHDK, CDR2 SYGVNS. Deletions cut 2 bases from V and 5 bases from J, with 16 bases between. This CDR3 reads CASSEGAGTLDNEQFF. CDR3 coding DNA: TGTGCCAGCAGTGAAGGGGCCGGGACACTCGACAATGAGCAGTTCTTC.

This clone turned up a few times. The rearrangement joins TRBV30 to TRBJ2-5; 9 nucleotides match TRBD2. Germline V gene sequence: CDR1 GTSNPN, CDR2 SVGIG (reference sequence). After removal of 3 bases from V and 5 bases from J, the junction contained 10 bases not matched to a gene. This CDR3 spans 15 amino acids. The CDR3 DNA reads as TGTGCCTGGAGCCGCGGGAGGGGGCTCGGGGAGACCCAGTACTTC. Residues: CAWSRGRGLGETQYF.

V and J are TRBV5-6 and TRBJ1-1; 10 positions agree with TRBD1. Germline CDR1 reads SGHDT; CDR2 reads YYEEEE. V shed 4 bases and J 3 bases; nucleotides not matched to a gene: 9. There are 16 residues in the CDR3. In DNA, the CDR3 is TGTGCCAGCAGCGATCGCTGGGGACAGGGGTACACTGAAGCTTTCTTT. It specifies CASSDRWGQGYTEAFF.

In DNA form, the CDR3 reads TGTGCCAGCTCACCACCGGGACAGGGGGCGAGTTACGAGCAGTACTTC. Translating gives CASSPPGQGASYEQYF. This sequence joins TRBV18 and TRBJ2-7, with 12 nucleotides matching TRBD1. The germline CDR1 and CDR2 sequences are KGHSH and LQKENI. V lost 0 bases, J lost 4 bases, and 4 bases stayed unmatched. This CDR3 is 16 amino acids long.

The chain recombines TRBV28 with TRBJ2-7; 7 bases match TRBD1. CDR1 MDHEN and CDR2 SYDVKM come from the germline V gene. The CDR3 length is 14 residues. The V and J ends lost 2 bases and 3 bases, in that order; junction bases with no gene match: 4. Here the CDR3 DNA reads TGTGCCAGCAGTTTACAGGGGGAGAACTACGAGCAGTACTTC. Amino acid sequence: CASSLQGENYEQYF. The complete variable domain, with remaining parts taken from reference TRBV28 and TRBJ2-7, reads DVKVTQSSRYLVKRTGEKVFLECVQDMDHENMFWYRQDPGLGLRLIYFSYDVKMKEKGDIPEGYSVSREKKERFSLILESASTNQTSMYLCASSLQGENYEQYFGPGTRLTVT.

The genes are TRBV7-8 and TRBJ1-2; unclear D gene. Germline lookup yields CDR1 SGHVS and CDR2 FQNEAQ. This CDR3 comprises 12 residues. V was shortened by 8 bases and J by 4 bases, with 11 bases between the two germline ends. CDR3 sequence: CASSKPGYGYTF. The CDR3 DNA follows: TGTGCCAGCTCCAAGCCGGGCTATGGCTACACCTTC.

The chain has TRBV2 and TRBJ2-3; 9 nucleotides align to TRBD1. The CDR3 loop spans 17 amino acids. Unmatched junction bases numbered 9, after V lost 2 bases and J lost 3 bases. CDR1 SNHLY and CDR2 FYNNEI come from the germline V gene. The CDR3 reads CASSEYGDRVGTDTQYF. CDR3 DNA: TGTGCCAGCAGTGAATATGGGGACAGGGTAGGAACAGATACGCAGTATTTT.

This clone turned up a few times. CDR3 sequence: CASSTGTGVADSPLHF. DNA of the CDR3: TGTGCCAGCAGCACCGGGACAGGGGTCGCGGATTCACCCCTCCACTTT. The genes are TRBV7-9 and TRBJ1-6; TRBD1 matches at 10 bases. The V gene's germline CDR1 is SEHNR and CDR2 FQNEAQ (reference sequence). V lost 5 bases, J lost 8 bases, and 9 bases stayed unmatched. The CDR3 is 16 residues long. Based on the CDR3 plus reference TRBV7-9 and TRBJ1-6, the full variable domain is DTGVSQNPRHKITKRGQNVTFRCDPISEHNRLYWYRQTLGQGPEFLTYFQNEAQLEKSRLLSDRFSAERPKGSFSTLEIQRTEQGDSAMYLCASSTGTGVADSPLHFGNGTRLTVT.

The chain couples TRBV19 to TRBJ1-1; D is possibly TRBD1 (6 bases). The length of the CDR3 is 15 residues. Trimming took 9 bases from V and 1 from J, leaving 18 bases between them. CDR1 and CDR2 from the germline V gene are LNHDA and SQIVND (reference sequence). CDR3 residues: CASKMGGAKNTEAFF. The CDR3 nucleotides read TGTGCCAGCAAGATGGGGGGGGCGAAGAACACTGAAGCTTTCTTT. The full variable domain, in which reference TRBV19 and TRBJ1-1 provide the parts outside the CDR3, is DGGITQSPKYLFRKEGQNVTLSCEQNLNHDAMYWYRQDPGQGLRLIYYSQIVNDFQKGDIAEGYSVSREKKESFPLTVTSAQKNPTAFYLCASKMGGAKNTEAFFGQGTRLTVV.

The chain uses TRBV5-1 and TRBJ1-1, with TRBD1 as a possible D gene (6 bases). V was pared by 7 bases and J by 1 base, with 14 bases between. The CDR3 covers 14 residues. In germline, CDR1 is SGHRS, CDR2 YFSETQ. This CDR3 is CASGQTERNTEAFF. The CDR3 bases are TGCGCCAGCGGACAGACAGAGAGGAACACTGAAGCTTTCTTT.

The rearrangement links TRBV30 to TRBJ1-2, with 8 bases fitting TRBD1. This CDR3 is built from 14 residues. From germline, CDR1 is GTSNPN and CDR2 SVGIG (reference sequence). Germline trimming cut 3 bases from V and 5 bases from J; bases unmatched to any gene: 8. CDR3 sequence: CAWSGGTGVYGYTF. The CDR3 DNA sequence: TGTGCCTGGAGCGGGGGGACAGGCGTTTATGGCTACACCTTC.

DNA for the CDR3: TGCGCCAGCAGCTTGGCCGCGGGCTTTGGCTCCTACAATGAGCAGTTCTTC. Protein product: CASSLAAGFGSYNEQFF. The V call is TRBV5-1, the J call TRBJ2-1; D perhaps matches TRBD2 (5 bases). This CDR3 has 17 residues. Trimming left V 0 bases short and J 0 bases short, with 13 bases between. Germline values: CDR1 SGHRS, CDR2 YFSETQ.